These 18 T cell receptor beta chains were sequenced from one sample in a study of sequential checkpoint blockade in melanoma. Treatment in this sample: randomized to nivolumab then ipilimumab (arm A) or the reverse (arm B). TCRdb's table, derived via immunoSEQ multiplex PCR, lists solely in-frame clones and lacks some. The profile shows approximately 21,000 clones, around 80% of them singletons. The input for sequencing was CD8+ T cells sorted from blood (inferred from file names), taken from a patient given nivolumab and ipilimumab in sequence. The source of these receptors is a human donor with melanoma.

V and J are TRBV19 and TRBJ2-7; 7 bases are shared with TRBD2. From germline, CDR1 is LNHDA and CDR2 SQIVND (reference sequence). CDR3 size: 13 residues. The V segment lost 4 bases and the J segment 4 bases; nucleotides outside the gene matches: 4. CDR3 region: CASSKREGYEQYF. CDR3 DNA sequence: TGTGCCAGTAGTAAGCGGGAAGGTTACGAGCAGTACTTC.

This clone has just a few counts. The chain links TRBV11-2 to TRBJ1-2; D not certain. Trimming left V 5 bases short and J 1 base short, with 5 bases between. The CDR3 is made up of 12 amino acids. Germline CDR1 and CDR2: SGHAT and FQNNGV. The CDR3 spells CASSQVNYGYTF. CDR3 nucleotides: TGTGCCAGCAGCCAGGTTAACTATGGCTACACCTTC.

J is TRBJ2-1 and V is TRBV27; D perhaps matches TRBD2 (6 bases). V was pared by 5 bases and J by 8 bases, with 19 bases between. The CDR3 contains 15 residues. The germline V gene has CDR1 MNHEY and CDR2 SMNVEV (reference sequence). CDR3 coding DNA: TGTGCCAGCAGTCCTTCTGGTGGAGGGTACTATGAGCAGTTCTTC. Residues: CASSPSGGGYYEQFF.

The chain couples TRBV30 to TRBJ1-5, with D possibly TRBD1 on 6 matching bases. V shed 2 bases and J shed 5 bases, with 13 bases lying between them. CDR1 and CDR2 from the germline V gene are GTSNPN and SVGIG (reference sequence). The CDR3 is 14 residues long. DNA for the CDR3: TGTGCCTGGAGTTCGGACAGAATGGATCAGCCCCAGCATTTT. Its translation: CAWSSDRMDQPQHF.

This CDR3 is CATTDTNYGYTF. The CDR3 nucleotides read TGTGCCACCACCGACACGAACTATGGCTACACCTTC. This sequence joins TRBV28 and TRBJ1-2; D gene uncertain. CDR1 is MDHEN, CDR2 SYDVKM, per germline. V gave up 10 bases and J gave up 2 bases, with 11 bases separating them. The CDR3 loop spans 12 amino acids.

V is TRBV6-6 and J is TRBJ2-4, with 7 bases fitting TRBD1. V was pared by 6 bases and J by 5 bases, with 7 bases of the junction left unmatched. Germline V gene lookup returns CDR1 MNHNY and CDR2 SVGAGI (reference sequence). The CDR3 sequence is 14 residues long. CDR3 nucleotides: TGTGCCAGCAGGTTTCCCGGGACAGAAAACATTCAGTACTTC. This gives the protein CASRFPGTENIQYF.

V and J are TRBV7-9 and TRBJ2-7; 9 bases map to TRBD1. The ends lost 5 bases at V and 5 bases at J; junction bases unmatched: 10. CDR3 length: 15 residues. The germline CDR1 and CDR2 sequences are SEHNR and FQNEAQ (reference sequence). CDR3 region: CASSVTGTGYDEQYF. DNA of the CDR3: TGTGCCAGCAGCGTCACCGGGACAGGGTACGACGAGCAGTACTTC.

The J gene is TRBJ2-3, the V gene TRBV7-3; weak D call: TRBD2 (6 bases). The CDR3 has 17 residues. The V gene's germline CDR1 is SGHTA and CDR2 FQGTGA. Trimming removed 2 bases from V and 2 bases from J, with 17 bases in between. The CDR3 is CASSLGLRASATDTQYF. The CDR3 nucleotides read TGTGCCAGCAGCTTAGGGTTGCGGGCTAGCGCCACAGATACGCAGTATTTT. The full variable domain, rest sourced from reference TRBV7-3 and TRBJ2-3, is GAGVSQTPSNKVTEKGKYVELRCDPISGHTALYWYRQSLGQGPEFLIYFQGTGAADDSGLPNDRFFAVRPEGSVSTLKIQRTERGDSAVYLCASSLGLRASATDTQYFGPGTRLTVL.

This clone has only one observation. This chain links TRBV29-1 with TRBJ2-7; no firm D call. The CDR3 contains 11 residues. Germline CDR1 and CDR2: SQVTM and ANQGSEA. Deletions cut 5 bases from V and 6 bases from J, with 11 bases between. The CDR3 DNA follows: TGCAGCGTTATATACGAGGCCGAGCAGTACTTC. This translates into CSVIYEAEQYF.

The chain employs TRBV11-3 and TRBJ1-2; 7 bases are shared with TRBD1. V lost 4 bases and J lost 6; bases outside the gene matches: 11. In germline, CDR1 is SGHNT, CDR2 YENEEA. The CDR3 spans 15 residues. The CDR3 sequence is CASSYGQVLGDGYTF. The CDR3 DNA reads TGTGCCAGCAGCTATGGACAGGTTCTGGGGGATGGCTACACCTTC.

The genes are TRBV7-2 and TRBJ2-7, with TRBD2 matching 9 bases. CDR1 and CDR2 from the germline V gene are SGHTA and FQGNSA. Losses at the gene ends were 4 bases for V and 5 bases for J; bases not matched to a gene: 9. The CDR3 length is 15 residues. In nucleotides, the CDR3 is TGTGCCAGCAGCTATTCGGTAGCGGGAGTCGACGAGCAGTACTTC. This encodes CASSYSVAGVDEQYF.

The rearrangement links TRBV28 to TRBJ2-5; unclear D gene. The germline V and J ends were trimmed by 3 bases and 4 bases, with 12 bases remaining between them. The CDR3 runs 14 residues. CDR1 is MDHEN, CDR2 SYDVKM, per germline. The CDR3 region is CASSLENSGETQYF. The CDR3, as DNA: TGTGCCAGCAGTTTGGAGAATTCCGGAGAGACCCAGTACTTC.

This clone occurred once. The rearrangement uses TRBV9 and TRBJ2-1; TRBD2 is a possible D gene (6 bases). The CDR3 has 14 amino acids. Trimming left V 4 bases short and J 7 bases short, with 15 bases between. Germline values: CDR1 SGDLS, CDR2 YYNGEE. Written as DNA, the CDR3 is TGTGCCAGCAGCAAGAGCGGGCTGAGGAATGAGCAGTTCTTC. Translating it yields CASSKSGLRNEQFF.

This sequence joins TRBV6-5 and TRBJ1-1; no clear D gene. V lost 6 bases to trimming and J lost 8 bases, with 10 bases between them. This CDR3 region has 11 residues. Germline CDR1 and CDR2: MNHEY and SVGAGI. The CDR3 region is CASRLSREAFF. As DNA, the CDR3 is TGTGCCAGCAGATTGAGCCGGGAAGCTTTCTTT.

The chain links TRBV25-1 to TRBJ2-1, with TRBD2 as a possible D gene (6 bases). The CDR3 runs 15 residues. Between the trimmed V and J ends, which lost 3 bases and 12 bases, there was a span of 21 bases. Per the germline V gene, CDR1 is MGHDK and CDR2 is SYGVNS. The CDR3 spells CASSDHYTSGTGQFF. CDR3 DNA: TGTGCCAGCAGTGACCACTACACCTCCGGGACTGGGCAGTTCTTC.

The rearrangement links TRBV5-1 to TRBJ2-3; TRBD2 aligns across 9 bases. Losses at the gene ends were 4 bases for V and 4 bases for J; bases not matched to a gene: 4. The germline V gene has CDR1 SGHRS and CDR2 YFSETQ. The length of the CDR3 is 14 residues. In nucleotides, the CDR3 is TGCGCCAGCAGCATAGCGGGAGATCCAGATACGCAGTATTTT. The encoded protein is CASSIAGDPDTQYF.

The rearrangement joins TRBV28 to TRBJ1-5; a possible D gene is TRBD1 (6 bases). From germline, CDR1 is MDHEN and CDR2 SYDVKM. V shed 3 bases and J shed 4 bases, with 19 bases lying between them. This CDR3 comprises 17 residues. CDR3 residues: CASSLPGSRTANQPQHF. Here the CDR3 DNA reads TGTGCCAGCAGTTTGCCGGGCTCTAGGACAGCGAATCAGCCCCAGCATTTT. The full variable domain, its missing parts supplied by reference TRBV28 and TRBJ1-5, is DVKVTQSSRYLVKRTGEKVFLECVQDMDHENMFWYRQDPGLGLRLIYFSYDVKMKEKGDIPEGYSVSREKKERFSLILESASTNQTSMYLCASSLPGSRTANQPQHFGDGTRLSIL.

The chain combines TRBV19 with TRBJ1-5; D gene uncertain. CDR1 is LNHDA and CDR2 is SQIVND in the germline V gene (reference sequence). The V end was cut by 5 bases, the J end by 11 bases, with 16 bases between. The CDR3 loop spans 13 amino acids. The CDR3 protein is CASSAGLVVAQHF. The CDR3 DNA sequence: TGTGCCAGTAGTGCGGGCCTTGTGGTAGCCCAGCATTTT. Full variable domain (missing parts from reference TRBV19 and TRBJ1-5): DGGITQSPKYLFRKEGQNVTLSCEQNLNHDAMYWYRQDPGQGLRLIYYSQIVNDFQKGDIAEGYSVSREKKESFPLTVTSAQKNPTAFYLCASSAGLVVAQHFGDGTRLSIL.